This is a list of T cell receptor beta chains from one sample in a study of shared clonotypes between healthy human individuals. Profiled with immunoSEQ multiplex PCR; TCRdb holds only in-frame clones, not every one. The sample includes some 1.5 million clones, 95% to 99% of them seen just once. Sequencing was carried out using naive CD4+ T cells sorted from blood. Receptors originate from a man aged 25-45 years in good health. The CDR3 runs from the conserved cysteine through the conserved F or W. Fields, in order: V gene, J gene, D gene, clone size, CDR3 DNA, CDR3 protein. The D gene is left open where the match is weak. Some rows have no size entry. The others give once, few or many, or a class for an expanded clone.

v_call: TRBV19
j_call: TRBJ2-3
d_call: TRBD2
clone_size: NA
cdr3_nt: TGTGCCAGTAGCACTAGCGGGAGGGCCCAGTATTTT
cdr3_aa: CASSTSGRAQYF

v_call: TRBV10-2
j_call: TRBJ2-7
d_call: NA
clone_size: NA
cdr3_nt: TGCGCCAGCAGTGGGACCTGGAACTCCTACGAGCAGTACTTC
cdr3_aa: CASSGTWNSYEQYF

v_call: TRBV6-5
j_call: TRBJ1-1
d_call: TRBD1
clone_size: NA
cdr3_nt: TGTGCCAGCAGACAGGGGAGTGGGGCTTTCTTT
cdr3_aa: CASRQGSGAFF

v_call: TRBV5-1
j_call: TRBJ2-1
d_call: NA
clone_size: NA
cdr3_nt: TGCGCCAGCAGCTCCGCACAGGGCTATGAGCAGTTCTTC
cdr3_aa: CASSSAQGYEQFF

v_call: TRBV6-5
j_call: TRBJ2-3
d_call: NA
clone_size: NA
cdr3_nt: TGTGCCAGCAGTTCTAAGGGCACGCAGTATTTT
cdr3_aa: CASSSKGTQYF

v_call: TRBV30
j_call: TRBJ2-5
d_call: NA
clone_size: once
cdr3_nt: TGTGCCTGGAGTGTTAATGGGGAGACCCAGTACTTC
cdr3_aa: CAWSVNGETQYF

v_call: TRBV11-2
j_call: TRBJ2-7
d_call: NA
clone_size: once
cdr3_nt: TGTGCCTCGGAGGGGGCCTACGAGCAGTACTTC
cdr3_aa: CASEGAYEQYF

v_call: TRBV7-9
j_call: TRBJ1-5
d_call: NA
clone_size: NA
cdr3_nt: TGTGCCAGCAACGAAGGGGAGGTTTTGGAGCCCCAGCATTTT
cdr3_aa: CASNEGEVLEPQHF

v_call: TRBV5-6
j_call: TRBJ1-1
d_call: NA
clone_size: once
cdr3_nt: TGTGCCAGCAGCCAAACCCCCATCAACACTGAAGCTTTCTTT
cdr3_aa: CASSQTPINTEAFF

v_call: TRBV28
j_call: TRBJ1-5
d_call: TRBD1
clone_size: NA
cdr3_nt: TGTGCCAGCAGTTTATCCCAGGGGGCCTGGGGCAATCAGCCCCAGCATTTT
cdr3_aa: CASSLSQGAWGNQPQHF

v_call: TRBV7-2
j_call: TRBJ2-1
d_call: NA
clone_size: NA
cdr3_nt: TGTGCCAGCAGCTTCTTCGACAATGAGCAGTTCTTC
cdr3_aa: CASSFFDNEQFF

v_call: TRBV18
j_call: TRBJ1-2
d_call: NA
clone_size: NA
cdr3_nt: TGTGCCAGCTCACCACTTGCGGGGTGGGACTATGGCTACACCTTC
cdr3_aa: CASSPLAGWDYGYTF

v_call: TRBV20-1
j_call: TRBJ2-7
d_call: NA
clone_size: NA
cdr3_nt: TGCAGTGCTCCTGGGACCTACGAGCAGTACTTC
cdr3_aa: CSAPGTYEQYF

v_call: TRBV7-6
j_call: TRBJ1-1
d_call: NA
clone_size: NA
cdr3_nt: TGTGCCAGCAGCTTAGGGACACCAAACACTGAAGCTTTCTTT
cdr3_aa: CASSLGTPNTEAFF

v_call: TRBV10-3
j_call: TRBJ2-7
d_call: NA
clone_size: NA
cdr3_nt: TGTGCCATCAGTGAGTCGGTAGGTCCCTCCTACGAGCAGTACTTC
cdr3_aa: CAISESVGPSYEQYF

v_call: TRBV27
j_call: TRBJ2-1
d_call: NA
clone_size: NA
cdr3_nt: TGTGCCAGCAGTCGGGACCTCTCGCGCTACAATGAGCAGTTCTTC
cdr3_aa: CASSRDLSRYNEQFF

v_call: TRBV6-4
j_call: TRBJ2-1
d_call: NA
clone_size: NA
cdr3_nt: TGTGCCAGCAGTGAGAATAGGGCCAATGAGCAGTTCTTC
cdr3_aa: CASSENRANEQFF

v_call: TRBV7-2
j_call: TRBJ2-5
d_call: NA
clone_size: NA
cdr3_nt: TGTGCCAGCAGCTTAGGTCGAAAAGTCAGAGAGACCCAGTACTTC
cdr3_aa: CASSLGRKVRETQYF

v_call: TRBV9
j_call: TRBJ1-2
d_call: NA
clone_size: NA
cdr3_nt: TGTGCCAGCAGCCCCCGGGGGGGCGCCTCTAACTATGGCTACACCTTC
cdr3_aa: CASSPRGGASNYGYTF

v_call: TRBV29-1
j_call: TRBJ2-5
d_call: NA
clone_size: NA
cdr3_nt: TGCAGCGTTCTCCAGCCATACCAAGAGACCCAGTACTTC
cdr3_aa: CSVLQPYQETQYF

v_call: TRBV10-1
j_call: TRBJ2-2
d_call: TRBD2
clone_size: NA
cdr3_nt: TGCGCCAGCAGTGAGTCGAACGGGAGGACCGGGGAGCTGTTTTTT
cdr3_aa: CASSESNGRTGELFF

v_call: TRBV4-3
j_call: TRBJ1-2
d_call: TRBD1
clone_size: NA
cdr3_nt: TGCGCCAGCAGCCAAGGGAGTCGACAGGGGGGACGTGATGGCTACACCTTC
cdr3_aa: CASSQGSRQGGRDGYTF

v_call: TRBV28
j_call: TRBJ2-1
d_call: NA
clone_size: NA
cdr3_nt: TGTGCCAGCAGTCAAGGACTACGGTCCTACAATGAGCAGTTCTTC
cdr3_aa: CASSQGLRSYNEQFF

v_call: TRBV7-9
j_call: TRBJ2-1
d_call: NA
clone_size: NA
cdr3_nt: TGTGCCAGCAGCTTACGGACGGGGAAGGAGCAGTTCTTC
cdr3_aa: CASSLRTGKEQFF

v_call: TRBV6-5
j_call: TRBJ2-1
d_call: NA
clone_size: once
cdr3_nt: TGTGCCAGCACCCAAAACTACAATGAGCAGTTCTTC
cdr3_aa: CASTQNYNEQFF

v_call: TRBV2
j_call: TRBJ1-1
d_call: NA
clone_size: NA
cdr3_nt: TGTGCCAGCAACCTAAACAGGGACACTGAAGCTTTCTTT
cdr3_aa: CASNLNRDTEAFF

v_call: TRBV7-8
j_call: TRBJ1-5
d_call: TRBD1
clone_size: NA
cdr3_nt: TGTGCCAGCAGCTTGGGCCTCAGGGGGAATCAGCCCCAGCATTTT
cdr3_aa: CASSLGLRGNQPQHF

v_call: TRBV6-1
j_call: TRBJ2-7
d_call: TRBD2
clone_size: NA
cdr3_nt: TGTGCCAGCATGGGTAGCGGGTTCACCTACGAGCAGTACTTC
cdr3_aa: CASMGSGFTYEQYF

v_call: TRBV19
j_call: TRBJ1-5
d_call: TRBD1
clone_size: NA
cdr3_nt: TGTGCCAGCCAACAGGGGGTAGGCAATCAGCCCCAGCATTTT
cdr3_aa: CASQQGVGNQPQHF

v_call: TRBV10-3
j_call: TRBJ2-3
d_call: NA
clone_size: NA
cdr3_nt: TGTGCCATCAGTGATAGCTCTCGCGGCACAGATACGCAGTATTTT
cdr3_aa: CAISDSSRGTDTQYF

v_call: TRBV4-3
j_call: TRBJ2-3
d_call: NA
clone_size: NA
cdr3_nt: TGCGCCAGCAGCCAAGAAAGCACAGATACGCAGTATTTT
cdr3_aa: CASSQESTDTQYF

v_call: TRBV29-1
j_call: TRBJ2-6
d_call: NA
clone_size: NA
cdr3_nt: TGCAGCACCTATGGGACAACGATCTCTGGGGCCAACGTCCTGACTTTC
cdr3_aa: CSTYGTTISGANVLTF

v_call: TRBV5-6
j_call: TRBJ2-3
d_call: NA
clone_size: NA
cdr3_nt: TGTGCCAGCAGCTTGGGGCGGGCGGGCACAGATACGCAGTATTTT
cdr3_aa: CASSLGRAGTDTQYF

v_call: TRBV11-2
j_call: TRBJ2-7
d_call: NA
clone_size: NA
cdr3_nt: TGTGCCAGCAGCCCACAGCGCGAGCAGTACTTC
cdr3_aa: CASSPQREQYF

v_call: TRBV18
j_call: TRBJ2-7
d_call: TRBD2
clone_size: once
cdr3_nt: TGTGCCAGCTCACCATTATTTCTTAGCGGGGGTGTTTACGAGCAGTACTTC
cdr3_aa: CASSPLFLSGGVYEQYF

v_call: TRBV7-8
j_call: TRBJ1-2
d_call: NA
clone_size: NA
cdr3_nt: TGTGCCAGCAGCTCCGCCCCCCCAGGGGAGGTATATGGCTACACCTTC
cdr3_aa: CASSSAPPGEVYGYTF

v_call: TRBV10-3
j_call: TRBJ2-1
d_call: TRBD2
clone_size: NA
cdr3_nt: TGTGCCATCAGTGACAGGACTAGCGGGAGACAGTCCTACAATGAGCAGTTCTTC
cdr3_aa: CAISDRTSGRQSYNEQFF

v_call: TRBV5-1
j_call: TRBJ2-6
d_call: NA
clone_size: NA
cdr3_nt: TGCGCCAGCAGCCTAGGCTCTGGGGCCAACGTCCTGACTTTC
cdr3_aa: CASSLGSGANVLTF

v_call: TRBV5-6
j_call: TRBJ2-7
d_call: NA
clone_size: NA
cdr3_nt: TGTGCCAGCAGCTTGAGACTTATCACAGACGAGCGCGACGAGCAGTACTTC
cdr3_aa: CASSLRLITDERDEQYF

v_call: TRBV6-1
j_call: TRBJ2-1
d_call: TRBD2
clone_size: once
cdr3_nt: TGTGCCAGCAGTGCGAACCTAGCGGGAGTATTATACAATGAGCAGTTCTTC
cdr3_aa: CASSANLAGVLYNEQFF

v_call: TRBV14
j_call: TRBJ1-2
d_call: NA
clone_size: NA
cdr3_nt: TGTGCCAGCAGCCAGTACAGGGAGTCCGTCTACACCTTC
cdr3_aa: CASSQYRESVYTF

v_call: TRBV11-2
j_call: TRBJ2-1
d_call: TRBD2
clone_size: NA
cdr3_nt: TGTGCCAGCAGCTTACTCCGCGGGAGGGCTCATGAGCAGTTCTTC
cdr3_aa: CASSLLRGRAHEQFF

v_call: TRBV5-1
j_call: TRBJ2-5
d_call: NA
clone_size: NA
cdr3_nt: TGCGCCAGCAGCCTTGGGACACAACAAGAGACCCAGTACTTC
cdr3_aa: CASSLGTQQETQYF

v_call: TRBV18
j_call: TRBJ2-1
d_call: NA
clone_size: NA
cdr3_nt: TGTGCCAGCTCACCGTCGGGAAATGAGCAGTTCTTC
cdr3_aa: CASSPSGNEQFF

v_call: TRBV2
j_call: TRBJ2-4
d_call: NA
clone_size: NA
cdr3_nt: TGTGCCAGCAGTGAGGAACAGGGACGGGCCAAAAACATTCAGTACTTC
cdr3_aa: CASSEEQGRAKNIQYF

v_call: TRBV6-1
j_call: TRBJ2-7
d_call: NA
clone_size: NA
cdr3_nt: TGTGCCAGCACTCTGATAGGGCCTGCCTACGAGCAGTACTTC
cdr3_aa: CASTLIGPAYEQYF

v_call: TRBV20-1
j_call: TRBJ2-7
d_call: NA
clone_size: NA
cdr3_nt: TGCAGTGCTAGGACACCCGCCGAGCAGTACTTC
cdr3_aa: CSARTPAEQYF

v_call: TRBV2
j_call: TRBJ2-7
d_call: TRBD2
clone_size: NA
cdr3_nt: TGTGCCAGCAGTTTCCCCGGGACTAGCGGGAAACTTATCGGCTACGAGCAGTACTTC
cdr3_aa: CASSFPGTSGKLIGYEQYF

v_call: TRBV18
j_call: TRBJ2-3
d_call: NA
clone_size: NA
cdr3_nt: TGTGCCAGCTCACTACGAACAGATACGCAGTATTTT
cdr3_aa: CASSLRTDTQYF

v_call: TRBV6-1
j_call: TRBJ1-2
d_call: NA
clone_size: NA
cdr3_nt: TGTGCCAGCGGGGAAACCTTGCTGTATGGCTACACCTTC
cdr3_aa: CASGETLLYGYTF

v_call: TRBV2
j_call: TRBJ1-5
d_call: NA
clone_size: NA
cdr3_nt: TGTGCCAGCAGTGTGGGGAGTCAGCCCCAGCATTTT
cdr3_aa: CASSVGSQPQHF

v_call: TRBV9
j_call: TRBJ1-2
d_call: NA
clone_size: NA
cdr3_nt: TGTGCCAGCAGCCACGTACCCCGGGACTATGGCTACACCTTC
cdr3_aa: CASSHVPRDYGYTF

v_call: TRBV6-1
j_call: TRBJ2-5
d_call: NA
clone_size: NA
cdr3_nt: TGTGCCAGCAGTGAACTTCCCCTTGGTAGTCAAGAGACCCAGTACTTC
cdr3_aa: CASSELPLGSQETQYF

v_call: TRBV7-9
j_call: TRBJ2-5
d_call: TRBD1
clone_size: NA
cdr3_nt: TGTGCCAGCAGCTTTAGGTGGGACAGGCAAGAGACCCAGTACTTC
cdr3_aa: CASSFRWDRQETQYF

v_call: TRBV30
j_call: TRBJ2-1
d_call: NA
clone_size: NA
cdr3_nt: TGTGCCTGGAGTGTAACGGCCTACAATGAGCAGTTCTTC
cdr3_aa: CAWSVTAYNEQFF

v_call: TRBV10-1
j_call: TRBJ2-7
d_call: NA
clone_size: NA
cdr3_nt: TGCGCCAGCAGTGAGTCTCTGAGGGCTCGGGAGCAGTACTTC
cdr3_aa: CASSESLRAREQYF

v_call: TRBV6-5
j_call: TRBJ2-2
d_call: NA
clone_size: NA
cdr3_nt: TGTGCCAGCAGGGGGGCAGGGACGAACACCGGGGAGCTGTTTTTT
cdr3_aa: CASRGAGTNTGELFF